This T cell receptor beta chain was recovered during a study of response to subunit inactivated influenza vaccine. Germline V gene data show CDR1 as SGHTA and CDR2 as FQGNSA. With 5 bases clipped from V and 3 bases from J, the junction kept 5 bases outside the gene matches. The CDR3 is 14 amino acids. TCRdb reprocessed the RT-PCR reads via MiXCR and lists one record per CDR3 protein. The table shows around 790,000 distinct CDR3 sequences, with 21% occurring only once. The genes are TRBV7-2 and TRBJ2-3, with 7 bases lining up with TRBD1. Sequenced material: PBMCs from blood, taken less than 6 days after vaccination. The receptor's source is a man aged 50-59 years who received an inactivated influenza vaccine. The CDR3 loop reads CASSAGTVTDTQYF. The DNA for the CDR3 is TGTGCCAGCAGCGCCGGGACAGTGACAGATACGCAGTATTTT.